The T cell receptor beta chain under discussion was sequenced for a study of T cell changes during pregnancy in multiple sclerosis (dated by TCRdb to between 2017 and 2020). Regarding the study in general: The study looked at changes in the T cell repertoire across pregnancy in women with multiple sclerosis.

For this clone: Its antigen target is currently unknown. Base qualities are missing; no much larger clone stands one base away.

The receptor library was made with the immunoSEQ multiplex PCR assay. The table was pulled from immuneACCESS by TCRdb, which kept in-frame rearrangements only. Such tables lose some clones; where checked, under half of the loss comes from unresolved V genes, and the rest has no known cause. This sample holds 60,000 to 90,000 clones; approximately 91% were observed only once. The ten top clones hold 1.5% to 2% of the sample. CDR1 and CDR2, looked up from the germline V gene, are SQVTM and ANQGSEA. The cysteine opens and the phenylalanine closes a CDR3 of 15 amino acids. Only the CDR3 portion is preserved as DNA: 45 bases, with reading frame beginning at the first base. At the junction V is shortened by 5 bases and J by 4 bases; bases outside the gene matches: 12.

The TCR comes from a female donor with multiple sclerosis, enrolled in a pregnancy study. The chain is assembled from TRBV29-1 and TRBJ1-1, with TRBD1 matching 8 junction bases. Sequencing was performed on peripheral blood, taken before pregnancy. In nucleotides, the sequence is TGCAGCGTTCTCGGGGCCATGACAGGGGCCACTGAAGCTTTCTTT. It translates to CSVLGAMTGATEAFF.